These T cell receptor beta chains were read from a single sample in a study of CD8+ T cells in alopecia areata. TCRdb's table, derived via immunoSEQ multiplex PCR, lists solely in-frame clones and lacks some. Altogether roughly 100,000 clones are present, around 50% being singletons, with the ten largest covering roughly 8.8%. The sequenced sample consisted of CD4+ T cells sorted from blood. The source is a human donor in good health. Both conserved end residues are part of each CDR3.

TRBJ2-7 | TRBV29-1 | CSVDWGHEQYF
TRBJ2-1 | TRBV29-1 | CSVLRTWRNEQFF
TRBJ2-6 | TRBV29-1 | CSATTGPGANVLTF
TRBJ2-3 | TRBV19 | CASSGQLVSDTQYF
TRBJ1-5 | TRBV28 | CASIGGYNQPQHF
TRBJ2-7 | TRBV30 | CAWSRSGIGEQYF
TRBJ2-7 | TRBV29-1 | CSVATGAPQYF
TRBJ1-1 | TRBV29-1 | CSVGPQALGTEAFF
TRBJ2-3 | TRBV7-2 | CASSYSNVKDTQYF
TRBJ2-3 | TRBV29-1 | CSVEGRSTDTQYF
TRBJ2-7 | TRBV5-1 | CASSSGTGHYEQYF
TRBJ2-1 | TRBV25-1 | CASSPSLDRGPNEQFF
TRBJ1-2 | TRBV6-5 | CASSLPGGGYTF
TRBJ2-1 | TRBV29-1 | CSVGLGQRDNEQFF
TRBJ2-7 | TRBV7-2 | CASSLGGTSGPPEQYF
TRBJ2-7 | TRBV5-4 | CASSLGGTGRYEQYF
TRBJ2-1 | TRBV7-2 | CASSPPWTSGGAYEQFF
TRBJ1-5 | TRBV30 | CAWSRGQFNQPQHF
TRBJ2-5 | TRBV5-1 | CASSLFRVETQYF
TRBJ1-1 | TRBV7-9 | CASSLEVGVAEAFF
TRBJ1-6 | TRBV5-4 | CASRRGQGAAYNSPLHF
TRBJ1-5 | TRBV28 | CASSLNSNQPQHF
TRBJ2-7 | TRBV29-1 | CSFRGYSYEQYF
TRBJ1-2 | TRBV29-1 | CSVEVNDGYTF
TRBJ2-7 | TRBV5-6 | CASSLGLAGGLFNQYF
TRBJ2-7 | TRBV7-2 | CASSLALWGAGEQYF
TRBJ1-2 | TRBV29-1 | CSVEEDRVGYGYTF
TRBJ2-5 | TRBV7-9 | CASSPRGLAGVQETQYF
TRBJ1-2 | TRBV4-2 | CASSPAGPPRANYGYTF
TRBJ1-5 | TRBV30 | CAWSSGWDQPQHF
TRBJ2-5 | TRBV29-1 | CSVAGYQGGAETQYF
TRBJ2-1 | TRBV2 | CASSERTGGSEQFF
TRBJ1-5 | TRBV7-9 | CASSLGSGTGYSNQPQHF
TRBJ1-4 | TRBV6-6 | CASRGTVDNEKLFF
TRBJ1-2 | TRBV23-1 | CASSQSQGAIYGYTF
TRBJ2-3 | TRBV7-7 | CASSSGGQYGDTQYF
TRBJ1-1 | TRBV27 | CASSFLGRGDTEAFF
TRBJ2-4 | TRBV29-1 | CSVPGQGLNIQYF
TRBJ2-7 | TRBV7-2 | CASSLAGDSRGEQYF
TRBJ2-3 | TRBV18 | CASSPSSRVASNRPTDTQYF
TRBJ2-7 | TRBV6-6 | CASSYAGGSSYEQYF
TRBJ1-2 | TRBV5-6 | CASSSGQGDGYTF
TRBJ2-3 | TRBV29-1 | CSVGYRGSTDTQYF
TRBJ2-7 | TRBV10-3 | CAISPDRGLEQYF
TRBJ2-5 | TRBV29-1 | CSAGTSGGPQVAQYF
TRBJ2-7 | TRBV14 | CASSQRTGYEQYF
TRBJ2-1 | TRBV15 | CATRSGTWSYNEQFF
TRBJ2-7 | TRBV7-9 | CASSFSLGSYEQYF
TRBJ1-5 | TRBV7-8 | CASSFTYDPLWPQHF
TRBJ2-3 | TRBV5-1 | CASSTVAGGPTTDTQYF
TRBJ2-7 | TRBV6-5 | CASRRATGGPYEQYF
TRBJ1-1 | TRBV5-8 | CASSFTQGANTEAFF
TRBJ2-3 | TRBV5-4 | CASSSRTVTDTQYF